This entry lists 4 T cell receptor beta chains sequenced from one sample in a study of CD8 T cells in Susac syndrome (dated by TCRdb to between 2017 and 2020). Library preparation was by the immunoSEQ multiplex PCR assay. RNA was extracted using the RNeasy kit, and roughly 0.5 to 1 microgram was reverse transcribed with random hexamers. TCRdb's own reprocessing of the public reads used fastp at Q25 and MiXCR and kept productive beta chains. For every CDR3 protein sequence, its rows merge into one entry that carries the most common genes and DNA. This sample comprises fewer than 350,000 distinct CDR3 sequences, approximately 90% of them detected only once. The leading ten clones occupy less than 0.2% of the sample. Material: CD8+ T cells from PBMCs. Every receptor here comes from a human donor with multiple sclerosis.

This chain joins TRBV7-2 and TRBJ2-5; 10 bases agree with TRBD2. Germline lookup yields CDR1 SGHTA and CDR2 FQGNSA. The CDR3 spans 18 residues. Unmatched junction bases numbered 13, after V lost 1 base and J lost 5 bases. The CDR3: CASSLDVSGGPVSETQYF. Here the CDR3 DNA reads TGTGCCAGCAGCTTAGATGTTAGCGGGGGGCCCGTGTCTGAGACCCAGTACTTC.

V gene TRBV23-1 combines with J gene TRBJ1-5; 10 bases are shared with TRBD1. TRBV23-1 is labeled an ORF, and its function is uncertain. The CDR3 sequence is 16 residues long. The V segment lost 3 bases and the J segment 7 bases; nucleotides outside the gene matches: 9. CDR3 sequence reads: CASSHLDRGQDQPQHF. Written as DNA, the CDR3 is TGCGCCAGCAGTCACCTTGACAGGGGGCAGGACCAGCCCCAGCATTTT.

The chain links TRBV7-9 to TRBJ2-1, with 11 bases matching TRBD2. V lost 1 base, J lost 8 bases, and 7 bases stayed unmatched. From germline, CDR1 is SEHNR and CDR2 FQNEAQ (reference sequence). The CDR3 is 16 amino acids. The CDR3 DNA sequence: TGTGCCAGCAGCTTAGTCGTCCTAGCGGGAGGCTATGAGCAGTTCTTC. Protein: CASSLVVLAGGYEQFF.

The chain recombines TRBV7-9 with TRBJ2-1; D possibly corresponds to TRBD2 (6 bases). Germline CDR1 is SEHNR and CDR2 is FQNEAQ (reference sequence). The CDR3 is 16 residues long. V was clipped by 1 base and J by 2 bases, with 12 bases between them. The CDR3 region is CASSLVPGGTYNEQFF. CDR3 nucleotides: TGTGCCAGCAGCTTAGTACCGGGCGGGACCTACAATGAGCAGTTCTTC. Complete variable domain (other parts from reference TRBV7-9 and TRBJ2-1): DTGVSQNPRHKITKRGQNVTFRCDPISEHNRLYWYRQTLGQGPEFLTYFQNEAQLEKSRLLSDRFSAERPKGSFSTLEIQRTEQGDSAMYLCASSLVPGGTYNEQFFGPGTRLTVL.